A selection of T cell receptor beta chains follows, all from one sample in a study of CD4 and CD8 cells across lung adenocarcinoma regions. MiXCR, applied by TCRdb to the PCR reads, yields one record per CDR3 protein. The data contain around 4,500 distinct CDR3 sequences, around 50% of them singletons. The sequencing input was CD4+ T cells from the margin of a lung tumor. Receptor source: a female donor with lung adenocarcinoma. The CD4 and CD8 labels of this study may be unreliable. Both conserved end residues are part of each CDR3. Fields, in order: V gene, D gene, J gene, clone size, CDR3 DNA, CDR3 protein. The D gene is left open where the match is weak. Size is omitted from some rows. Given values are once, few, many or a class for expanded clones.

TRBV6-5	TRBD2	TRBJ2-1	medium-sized	TGTGCCAGCAGTTACGGGGGAGGGCTTAATGAGCAGTTCTTC	CASSYGGGLNEQFF
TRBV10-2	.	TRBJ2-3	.	TGCGCCAGCAGTGAGAAGAAAGAGACGCAGTATTTT	CASSEKKETQYF
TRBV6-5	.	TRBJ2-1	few	TGTGCCAGCAGTTACTCGAAAGGGGGTTCTTACAATGAGCAGTTCTTC	CASSYSKGGSYNEQFF
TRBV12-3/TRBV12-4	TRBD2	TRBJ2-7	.	TGTGCCAGCAGTTTAAGCGTCTTGGGCTATTCAAGCGGGAATAATGAGCAGTACTTC	CASSLSVLGYSSGNNEQYF
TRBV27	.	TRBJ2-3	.	TGTGCCAGCAGTTTAATTGGGCGGTACACAGATACGCAGTATTTT	CASSLIGRYTDTQYF
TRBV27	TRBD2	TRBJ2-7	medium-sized	TGTGCCAGCAGTTTATTAGGGACTAGCGGGAGATTGAGCTACGAGCAGTACTTC	CASSLLGTSGRLSYEQYF
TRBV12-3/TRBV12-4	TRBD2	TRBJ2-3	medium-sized	TGTGCCAGCAGCCCCACTAGCGGGTTAAGCACAGATACGCAGTATTTT	CASSPTSGLSTDTQYF
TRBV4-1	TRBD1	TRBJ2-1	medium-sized	TGCGCCAGCACTCCTACAGGGGGAAACGAGCAGTTCTTC	CASTPTGGNEQFF
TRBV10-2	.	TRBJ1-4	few	TGCGCCAGCGCCCCAACGGAAAATGAAAAACTGTTTTTT	CASAPTENEKLFF
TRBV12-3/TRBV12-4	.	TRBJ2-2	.	TGTGCCAGCAGAACCGGCGCGAATACCAGGGAGCTGTTCTTT	CASRTGANTRELFF
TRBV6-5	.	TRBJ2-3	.	TGTGCCAGCAGTTACTCGACCGACGGAGTTGGCACAGATACGCAGTATTTT	CASSYSTDGVGTDTQYF
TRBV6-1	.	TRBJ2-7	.	TGTGCCAGCACCGTCGGGGGCCGCCGTTTTGAGCAGTACTTC	CASTVGGRRFEQYF
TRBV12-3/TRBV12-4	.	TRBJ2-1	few	TGTGCCAGCAGGCGGGACGGAAACAATGAGCAGTTCTTC	CASRRDGNNEQFF
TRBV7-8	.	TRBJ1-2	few	TGTGCCAGCAGCTCCTCGGGCAGTCCTCATCGCTATGGCTACACCTTC	CASSSSGSPHRYGYTF
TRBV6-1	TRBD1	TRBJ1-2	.	TGTGCCAGCAGCGCCGGACAGGGTCGGTATGGCTACACCTTC	CASSAGQGRYGYTF
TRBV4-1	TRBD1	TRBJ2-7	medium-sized	TGCGCCAGCAGCCAAGGACCGGGACAGGGGGCCAACGAGCAGTACTTC	CASSQGPGQGANEQYF
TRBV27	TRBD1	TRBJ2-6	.	TGTGCCAGCAGTCGTCGGACAGGGGCCAGCTGCTACGATGAGCAGTTTTTC	CASSRRTGASCYDEQFF
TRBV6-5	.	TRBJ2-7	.	TGTGCCAGCAGTTACAGCGTTAGCCCCTCCTACGAGCAGTACTTC	CASSYSVSPSYEQYF
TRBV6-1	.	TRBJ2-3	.	TGTGCCAGCTTGGGGAGGAGTGCAAAAAATACTCAGTATTTT	CASLGRSAKNTQYF
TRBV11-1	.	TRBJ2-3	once	TGTGCCAGCAGCTTCGGGGCGGGCAAAGACACGCAGTATTTT	CASSFGAGKDTQYF
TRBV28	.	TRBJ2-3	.	TGTGCCAGCAGTTTGCAGGTTGAGAGCACCGGGACGCAGTATTTT	CASSLQVESTGTQYF
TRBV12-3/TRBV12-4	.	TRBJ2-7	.	TGTGCCAGCAGTCGTGTAATAGCCCAAGAGACGCAGTACTTC	CASSRVIAQETQYF
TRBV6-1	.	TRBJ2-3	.	TGTGCCAGCAGTATTGGACAGAGCACAGATACACAGTATTTT	CASSIGQSTDTQYF
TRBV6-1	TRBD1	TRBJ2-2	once	TGTGCCAGCGGCACCGGGACAGACGCCGGGGAGCTGTTTTTT	CASGTGTDAGELFF
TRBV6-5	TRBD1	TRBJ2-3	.	TGTGCCAGCAGTTACCAAACAGGGGGCGAGGATACGCAGTATTTT	CASSYQTGGEDTQYF
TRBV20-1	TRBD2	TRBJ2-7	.	TGCAGTGCTAGAGATCGCGGCGGGGGACCCTACGAGCAGTACTTC	CSARDRGGGPYEQYF
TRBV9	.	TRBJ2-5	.	TGTGCCAGCAGCGTAGATGGTCTTTACCAAGAGACCCAGTACTTC	CASSVDGLYQETQYF
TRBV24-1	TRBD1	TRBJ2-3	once	TGTGCCACCATCACCCGGGGCGCAGGGGGCATGAATACGCAGTATTTT	CATITRGAGGMNTQYF
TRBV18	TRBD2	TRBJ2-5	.	TGTGCCAGCTCGATACTAGCGGGACTCCAAGAGACCCAGTACTTC	CASSILAGLQETQYF
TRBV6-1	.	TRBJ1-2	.	TGTGCCAGCAGTGAAGCGCCCGGGACGGATTATGGCTACACCTTC	CASSEAPGTDYGYTF
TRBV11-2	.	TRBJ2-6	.	TGTGCCAGCAGCTTAGGCCCCTGGACGGGTAGCTCTGGGGCCAACGTCCTGACTTTC	CASSLGPWTGSSGANVLTF
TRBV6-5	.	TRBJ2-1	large	TGTGCCAGCAGTTACTCTAGGAGCGCCAATGAGCAGTTCTTC	CASSYSRSANEQFF
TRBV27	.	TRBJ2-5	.	TGTGCCAGCAGTTTCGCGTCAGTTGGCCCTACGAGAGGGACCCAGTACTTC	CASSFASVGPTRGTQYF
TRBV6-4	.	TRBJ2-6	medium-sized	TGTGCCAGCAGGCCCCAGGGAACTGGGGCCAACGTCCTGACTTTC	CASRPQGTGANVLTF
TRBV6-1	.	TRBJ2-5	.	TGTGCCAGCAGTGCGCCGGGACATTGGAGAGAGACCCAGTACTTC	CASSAPGHWRETQYF
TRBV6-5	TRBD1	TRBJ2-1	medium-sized	TGTGCCAGCAGTTCAACCGGGACAGGGATGGATGAGCAGTTCTTC	CASSSTGTGMDEQFF
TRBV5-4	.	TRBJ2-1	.	TGTGCCAGCAGCTCTTCACCCCCCACTAGCCACTCCTACAATGAGCAGTTCTTC	CASSSSPPTSHSYNEQFF
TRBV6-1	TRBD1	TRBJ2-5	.	TGTGCCAGCAGTCCACTAGGACAGGGGGCACAGGAGACCCAGTACTTC	CASSPLGQGAQETQYF
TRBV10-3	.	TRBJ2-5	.	TGTGCCGCGGGGGACGGGGGCCGTGAGCAAGAGACCCAGTACTTC	CAAGDGGREQETQYF
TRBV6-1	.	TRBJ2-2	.	TGTGCCAGCATGGGTGCGAACACCGAGGCGCTGTATTTT	CASMGANTEALYF
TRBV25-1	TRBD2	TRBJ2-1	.	TGTGCCAGCAGTGATCCGAGCGGGAGGAAGTCCAATGAGCAGTTCTTC	CASSDPSGRKSNEQFF
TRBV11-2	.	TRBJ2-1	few	TGTGCCAGCAGCTTAGGGAGAGAGCAGTTCTTC	CASSLGREQFF
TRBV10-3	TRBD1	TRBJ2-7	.	TGTGCCATCAGTGAGATTACGGGACAGGGAAACTACGAGCAGTACTTC	CAISEITGQGNYEQYF
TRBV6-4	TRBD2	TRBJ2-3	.	TGTGCCAGCAGTGACTCAGTGGGCGGGAGCAAAGATACGCAGTACTTT	CASSDSVGGSKDTQYF
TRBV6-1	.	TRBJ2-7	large	TGTGCCAGCAGCCCGGTTCCGGGGGACCGGGACGAGCAGTACTTC	CASSPVPGDRDEQYF
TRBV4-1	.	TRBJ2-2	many	TGCGCCAGCAGCCAACCTCTATCAGTGGATCGCTCCGGGGAGCTGTTTTTT	CASSQPLSVDRSGELFF
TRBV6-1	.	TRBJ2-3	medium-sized	TGTGCCAGCAGTGCCATGAGTACGCAGTATTTT	CASSAMSTQYF
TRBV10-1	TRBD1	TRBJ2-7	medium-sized	TGCGCCAGCAGTAAACAGGGGGGCCACAATGAGCAGTACTTC	CASSKQGGHNEQYF
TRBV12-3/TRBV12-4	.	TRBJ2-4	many	TGTGCCAGCAGAGGGCGGAACATTCAGTACTTC	CASRGRNIQYF
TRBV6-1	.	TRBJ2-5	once	TGTGCCAGCAGTCGGTGGGTTTCGGAGACCCAGTACTTC	CASSRWVSETQYF
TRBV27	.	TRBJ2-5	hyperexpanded	TGTGCCAGCAGTTTATTAAAAGGAGGGAGCCACTTGGGAGAGCAGTACTTC	CASSLLKGGSHLGEQYF
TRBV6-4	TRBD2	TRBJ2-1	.	TGTGCCAGCAGTGAAGGGACTAGCGGGATGGCCAAGCAGTTCTTC	CASSEGTSGMAKQFF
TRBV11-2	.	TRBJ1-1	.	TGTGCCAGCAGCTTAGATTTAGCCGGGTCTCAGGGGGCTTTCTTT	CASSLDLAGSQGAFF
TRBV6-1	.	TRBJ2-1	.	TGTGCCAGCAGTCAAGTAGGGGGGTACAATGAGCAGTTCTTC	CASSQVGGYNEQFF
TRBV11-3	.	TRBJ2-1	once	TGTGCCAGCAGCCCTTTGATAGCGCCCTACAATGAGCAGTTCTTC	CASSPLIAPYNEQFF
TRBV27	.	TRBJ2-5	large	TGTGCCAGCAGTATACAGGGAGTAGAGACCCAGTACTTC	CASSIQGVETQYF
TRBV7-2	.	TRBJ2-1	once	TGTGCCAGCAGCTTTACGGGAGAGGGCCCCGACGAGCAGTTCTTC	CASSFTGEGPDEQFF
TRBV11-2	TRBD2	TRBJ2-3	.	TGTGCCAGCAGCGCGACTAGCGGTACAGATACGCAGTATTTT	CASSATSGTDTQYF
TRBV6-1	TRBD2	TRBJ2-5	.	TGTGCCAGCACCCCGGGACTAGCGGGAGGGAGGCAAGAGACCCAGTACTTC	CASTPGLAGGRQETQYF
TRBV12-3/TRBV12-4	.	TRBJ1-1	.	TGTGCCAGCAGTTTGAGGCAGCCGAACACTGAAGCTTTCTTT	CASSLRQPNTEAFF